The following is a TCR beta chain sequence with its context. Its specificity is not known. This specimen comes from a study of CD8 T cells in ankylosing spondylitis. Broader study findings: The clones that were linked to disease were reported to be significantly enriched in matched synovial fluid samples from ankylosing spondylitis patients. Some motif variants had been reported before (in reactive arthritis synovial fluid and blood).

CDR1 and CDR2 (germline): MNHNS, SASEGT. With 6 bases removed from V and 7 bases from J, the gap between germline ends came to 15 bases. The length of the CDR3 is 14 residues. As the method for making TCR beta libraries, quantitative 5'-RACE with molecular barcodes was used. MiXCR was run by TCRdb on the 5' RACE reads, yielding one entry per CDR3 protein. The table has 250,000 to 350,000 distinct CDR3 sequences, 20% seen once. The TCR comes from a male donor with ankylosing spondylitis or in good health (not recorded which). Sequenced input: blood, either unsorted or a sorted T cell fraction (not recorded which). The V and J genes are TRBV6-1 and TRBJ1-4; D ambiguous. CDR3 loop: CASRWSAATEKLFF. CDR3 nucleotides: TGTGCCAGCAGATGGTCCGCCGCGACTGAAAAACTGTTTTTT.